The 28 T cell receptor beta chains reported below all come from one sample, sequenced in a study of blood T cell repertoires in COVID-19. Clones were sequenced by immunoSEQ multiplex PCR, and TCRdb holds only the in-frame ones, with some missing. Of approximately 190,000 clones listed, 84% are singletons. Material: peripheral blood. The receptors here all came from a human donor in a cohort sampled during active COVID-19.

The chain is built from TRBV19 and TRBJ1-6; TRBD1 matches 10 bases. Germline CDR1 is LNHDA and CDR2 is SQIVND (reference sequence). CDR3 length: 14 residues. The V segment lost 4 bases and the J segment 10 bases; nucleotides outside the gene matches: 4. CDR3 protein: CASSSRDRGSPLHF. The CDR3, as DNA: TGTGCCAGTAGTAGCCGGGACAGGGGATCACCCCTCCACTTT.

The chain is built from TRBV7-6 and TRBJ2-1, with D possibly matching TRBD1 (6 bases). The ends were cut back, 2 bases at V and 10 bases at J, with 18 bases in the middle. This CDR3 comprises 15 residues. The germline V gene has CDR1 SGHVS and CDR2 FNYEAQ. The CDR3 sequence is CASSLSTQQGREQFF. Here the CDR3 DNA reads TGTGCCAGCAGCTTATCCACCCAACAGGGCCGAGAGCAGTTCTTC.

The V gene is TRBV14, the J gene TRBJ1-1; maybe TRBD1 (6 bases). CDR1 is SGHDN and CDR2 is FVKESK in the germline V gene. The V end lost 3 bases, the J end lost 6 bases, and 8 bases lay between the germline ends. The CDR3 loop spans 12 amino acids. Here the CDR3 reads CASSHRGPEAFF. CDR3 in DNA: TGTGCCAGCAGCCACAGGGGTCCTGAAGCTTTCTTT.

The V call is TRBV9, the J call TRBJ1-1, with D hard to call. V was clipped by 7 bases and J by 2 bases, with 12 bases between them. Germline V gives CDR1 SGDLS, CDR2 YYNGEE. This CDR3 comprises 13 residues. CDR3: CASSRPVNTEAFF. Written as DNA, the CDR3 is TGTGCCAGCTCGCGCCCGGTCAACACTGAAGCTTTCTTT.

This clone is medium-sized in the sample. This CDR3 is also generated by other DNA sequences in the sample. The chain is built from TRBV6-5 and TRBJ1-5, with D possibly being TRBD1 (6 bases). This CDR3 spans 14 amino acids. Trimming cost V 7 bases and J 7 bases, with 17 bases left between them. Germline CDR1 MNHEY, CDR2 SVGAGI. The CDR3 protein is CASNPTGSNQPQHF. The DNA for the CDR3 is TGTGCCAGCAACCCGACAGGATCCAACCAGCCCCAGCATTTT.

The chain has TRBV10-3 and TRBJ2-3; 11 bases match TRBD2. The germline CDR1 and CDR2 sequences are ENHRY and SYGVKD. The CDR3 is 15 amino acids. V shed 6 bases and J 1 base; nucleotides not matched to a gene: 3. This CDR3 reads CAIRSSGGGTDTQYF. Written as DNA, the CDR3 is TGTGCCATCAGGAGTAGCGGGGGGGGCACAGATACGCAGTATTTT.

This chain connects TRBV5-6 to TRBJ2-3, with 9 positions matching TRBD1. This CDR3 is built from 16 residues. J gave up 2 bases and V 3 bases, and 7 bases lay outside the gene matches. The germline V gene encodes CDR1 SGHDT and CDR2 YYEEEE. CDR3 protein: CASSWGQGGYTDTQYF. The CDR3 nucleotides read TGTGCCAGCAGCTGGGGACAGGGAGGCTACACAGATACGCAGTATTTT.

The CDR3 DNA follows: TGTGCCAGTAGTACTAACACAGATACGCAGTATTTT. Its protein is CASSTNTDTQYF. The chain uses TRBV19 and TRBJ2-3; unclear D gene. Trimming took off 4 bases at V and 2 bases at J, with 4 bases between the two ends. Germline V gene sequence: CDR1 LNHDA, CDR2 SQIVND (reference sequence). The CDR3 consists of 12 residues.

The J gene is TRBJ2-2, the V gene TRBV28; TRBD1 matches 7 bases. V dropped 7 bases and J dropped 5; count of bases not matched to a gene: 7. CDR1 and CDR2 (germline): MDHEN, SYDVKM. CDR3 length equals 14 residues. CDR3 sequence reads: CASTPTGKTGELFF. The CDR3 DNA sequence: TGTGCCAGCACCCCGACAGGGAAAACCGGGGAGCTGTTTTTT.

The rearrangement links TRBV2 to TRBJ2-1; 9 bases align to TRBD2. This CDR3 has 15 residues. CDR1 SNHLY and CDR2 FYNNEI come from the germline V gene. With 2 bases clipped from V and 5 bases from J, the junction kept 4 bases outside the gene matches. CDR3 bases: TGTGCCAGCAGTGAAATAGCGGGGGCCGACAATGAGCAGTTCTTC. This sequence encodes CASSEIAGADNEQFF.

The chain joins TRBV29-1 to TRBJ2-2; TRBD1 is a possible D gene (5 bases). The CDR3 is 17 residues long. Per germline, CDR1 SQVTM and CDR2 ANQGSEA. With 2 bases removed from V and 4 bases from J, the gap between germline ends came to 20 bases. DNA of the CDR3: TGCAGCGTTGAAAAACTTGGTGGGGCGTTAAGCACCGGGGAGCTGTTTTTT. Translation: CSVEKLGGALSTGELFF.

V and J are TRBV5-1 and TRBJ1-6, with a weak D call TRBD1 (5 bases). The germline V gene has CDR1 SGHRS and CDR2 YFSETQ. This CDR3 is 14 amino acids long. V dropped 1 base and J dropped 5 bases, with 7 bases sitting between them. The chain's CDR3 is CASSLLGDNSPLHF. The DNA of the CDR3 is TGCGCCAGCAGCTTGCTAGGGGATAATTCACCCCTCCACTTT. Variable domain in full (rest from reference TRBV5-1 and TRBJ1-6): KAGVTQTPRYLIKTRGQQVTLSCSPISGHRSVSWYQQTPGQGLQFLFEYFSETQRNKGNFPGRFSGRQFSNSRSEMNVSTLELGDSALYLCASSLLGDNSPLHFGNGTRLTVT.

The chain uses TRBV11-1 and TRBJ1-2, with no clear D. With 2 bases removed from V and 1 base from J, the gap between germline ends came to 14 bases. This CDR3 region has 16 residues. Germline CDR1 and CDR2: SGHAT and FQDESV (reference sequence). This CDR3 reads CASSLQRGGGNYGYTF. The CDR3 region has the DNA TGTGCCAGCAGCTTACAAAGAGGTGGTGGTAACTATGGCTACACCTTC.

The chain recombines TRBV28 with TRBJ2-7; D is uncertain. The germline V and J ends were trimmed by 2 bases and 3 bases, with 11 bases remaining between them. The CDR3 has 14 amino acids. Germline CDR1 MDHEN, CDR2 SYDVKM. The chain's CDR3 is CASSLGTNGYEQYF. The CDR3 DNA reads TGTGCCAGCAGTTTAGGAACTAACGGCTACGAGCAGTACTTC.

The V gene is TRBV7-6, the J gene TRBJ1-2; 9 nucleotides line up with TRBD1. Per germline, CDR1 SGHVS and CDR2 FNYEAQ. There are 14 residues in the CDR3. Germline trimming cut 5 bases from V and 3 bases from J; bases unmatched to any gene: 4. The CDR3 DNA is TGTGCCAGCAGCCCGGACAGGGGTGACTATGGCTACACCTTC. This codes for CASSPDRGDYGYTF. The variable domain in full, with the rest retrieved from reference TRBV7-6 and TRBJ1-2, is GAGVSQSPRYKVTKRGQDVALRCDPISGHVSLYWYRQALGQGPEFLTYFNYEAQQDKSGLPNDRFSAERPEGSISTLTIQRTEQRDSAMYRCASSPDRGDYGYTFGSGTRLTVV.

The rearrangement links TRBV3-1 (or the pseudogene TRBV3-2) to TRBJ1-6, with D perhaps TRBD1 (6 bases). Trimming took 0 bases from V and 10 from J, leaving 10 bases between them. Looked up from germline, CDR1 is LGHDT and CDR2 is YNNKEL (reference sequence). The CDR3 spans 14 residues. The CDR3 bases are TGTGCCAGCAGCCAAGAGGGGGCCGGGTCACCCCTCCACTTT. It yields the protein CASSQEGAGSPLHF.

The chain combines TRBV12-3 or TRBV12-4 with TRBJ2-7; TRBD1 matches at 7 bases. Unmatched junction bases numbered 4, after V lost 4 bases and J lost 7 bases. The CDR3 runs to 12 residues. The DNA of the CDR3 is TGTGCCAGCAGTTCGACAGGGCTGGAGCAGTACTTC. Translating it yields CASSSTGLEQYF.

This clone came up a few times. V usage is TRBV12-3 or TRBV12-4 and J usage is TRBJ2-3, with D maybe TRBD1 (6 bases). This CDR3 comprises 13 residues. Trimming shortened V by 6 bases and J by 6 bases, and 13 bases separated the two germline ends. CDR3 DNA sequence: TGTGCCAGCAGAAAAAACAGGGCGGATACGCAGTATTTT. This sequence encodes CASRKNRADTQYF.

The chain carries TRBV7-8 and TRBJ1-6; 7 bases map to TRBD1. With 2 bases clipped from V and 7 bases from J, the junction kept 5 bases outside the gene matches. The germline CDR1 and CDR2 sequences are SGHVS and FQNEAQ. There are 15 residues in the CDR3. DNA for the CDR3: TGTGCCAGCAGCTTATCGGCAGGGGGAAATTCACCCCTCCACTTT. Protein sequence: CASSLSAGGNSPLHF.

Written as DNA, the CDR3 is TGTGCCAGCTCACCGACAGCTAGTTCCTCTGGAAACACCATATATTTT. This encodes CASSPTASSSGNTIYF. The chain links TRBV18 to TRBJ1-3; possibly TRBD1 for D (5 bases). This CDR3 region has 16 residues. Trimming removed 3 bases from V and 0 bases from J, with 12 bases in between. Germline CDR1 reads KGHSH; CDR2 reads LQKENI.

This chain connects TRBV10-1 to TRBJ1-4; weak D call: TRBD1 (6 bases). The CDR3 spans 15 residues. Trimming stripped 4 bases from V and 8 bases from J, with 17 bases between. Per the germline V gene, CDR1 is WNHNN and CDR2 is SYGVQD (reference sequence). CDR3 sequence reads: CASSGSSGVSEKLFF. CDR3 coding DNA: TGCGCCAGCAGTGGATCATCAGGGGTTAGCGAAAAACTGTTTTTT.

This sequence joins TRBV2 and TRBJ1-1; D remains ambiguous. The CDR3 is 12 residues long. CDR1 is SNHLY, CDR2 FYNNEI, per germline. Between the trimmed V and J ends, which lost 4 bases and 5 bases, there was a span of 8 bases. CDR3 DNA sequence: TGTGCCAGCAGTGCCCGGAGAACTGAAGCTTTCTTT. Encoded protein: CASSARRTEAFF.

This rearrangement joins TRBV6-6 to TRBJ1-2; no reliable D call. V lost 6 bases, J lost 11 bases, and 13 bases lay in between. Germline CDR1 MNHNY, CDR2 SVGAGI (reference sequence). CDR3 length equals 11 residues. The CDR3 bases are TGTGCCAGCAGCTACGATTCGACTTACACCTTC. It encodes CASSYDSTYTF.

The rearrangement links TRBV4-1 to TRBJ2-2, with D maybe TRBD2 (7 bases). V gave up 1 base and J gave up 4 bases, with 19 bases separating them. The CDR3 is 18 amino acids. The germline V gene encodes CDR1 MGHRA and CDR2 YSYEKL. CDR3 amino acids: CASSQAGAAGASTGELFF. CDR3 DNA sequence: TGCGCCAGCAGCCAAGCAGGGGCGGCGGGGGCCAGCACCGGGGAGCTGTTTTTT.

The chain combines TRBV4-1 with TRBJ2-1; 11 bases match TRBD2. The ends lost 1 base at V and 15 bases at J; junction bases unmatched: 5. CDR1 and CDR2 from the germline V gene are MGHRA and YSYEKL. The CDR3 length is 13 residues. Written as DNA, the CDR3 is TGCGCCAGCAGCCAAGTACTAGCGGGAGTTTTGTTCTTC. It encodes CASSQVLAGVLFF.

This clone was found once. The rearrangement links TRBV10-3 to TRBJ2-3; 10 bases are shared with TRBD1. Germline V lookup: CDR1 ENHRY, CDR2 SYGVKD. This CDR3 comprises 13 residues. With V trimmed by 10 bases and J by 4 bases, 5 bases remained unmatched. CDR3 DNA: TGTGCCAGCGCCGGGACAGGGGCAGATACGCAGTATTTT. Protein: CASAGTGADTQYF.

The chain joins TRBV5-1 to TRBJ2-2; 9 nucleotides align to TRBD1. The CDR3 runs to 18 residues. The ends lost 2 bases at V and 2 bases at J; junction bases unmatched: 10. CDR1 and CDR2 from the germline V gene are SGHRS and YFSETQ. The CDR3, as DNA: TGCGCCAGCAGCTTCAGTACCGGGACAGGGTACAACACCGGGGAGCTGTTTTTT. This encodes CASSFSTGTGYNTGELFF.

The chain is built from TRBV5-8 and TRBJ2-7; 7 bases match TRBD1. Unmatched junction bases numbered 8, after V lost 4 bases and J lost 1 base. The CDR3 is 15 amino acids. The germline gives CDR1 SGHTS, CDR2 YDEGEE. CDR3 sequence reads: CASSPRGQGSYEQYF. The DNA for the CDR3 is TGTGCCAGCAGCCCGAGGGGGCAGGGTTCCTACGAGCAGTACTTC.